This paragraph covers one TCR beta chain sequence. Its antigen is still unknown. V gave up 2 bases and J gave up 4 bases; unmatched junction bases: 8. There are 17 residues in the CDR3. The germline V gene has CDR1 SGHAT and CDR2 FQNNGV. The sample belongs to a study of vaccination effects on CD4 cells after COVID-19. Measured with immunoSEQ multiplex PCR; TCRdb has only the in-frame clones, and not every one. Among fewer than 80,000 clones listed, around 74% were seen once. Sequencing was preceded by expansion of antigen-specific CD4+ T cells with viral peptide pools in the ViraFEST assay. It was after nine to ten days of culture that CD4+ T cells were isolated. Participants were given two doses of BNT162b2 or mRNA-1273 vaccine.

This chain links TRBV11-2 with TRBJ2-2; TRBD1 aligns across 9 bases. The sample consisted of CD4+ T cells from PBMCs cultured with HCoV-229E spike peptides, taken after COVID-19 vaccination. The clonotype originates from a human donor who received a COVID-19 vaccine. The CDR3 loop reads CASSLTLDRGATGELFF. The CDR3 nucleotides read TGTGCCAGCAGCTTAACCCTCGACAGGGGGGCCACCGGGGAGCTGTTTTTT.